This T cell receptor beta chain appears in the sequencing data of a study of T cells in Graves' hyperthyroidism and ophthalmopathy. Study results and limitations: Stable hyperthyroidism was separated from ophthalmopathy by a model based on 13 V-J features.

This clonotype came up a few times. Its antigen is still unknown. The TCR beta CDR3 regions underwent amplification using RNA transcripts as the source. In the first-round RT-PCR of the TCR CDR3, the HTBI primer set was used. TCRdb redid the calling of the multiplex PCR reads with MiXCR, one entry per CDR3 protein. The sample consists of around 500,000 distinct CDR3 sequences, about 16% of them appearing once. Patients were excluded for uncontrolled infection, other autoimmune disease, pregnancy or lactation. 10 ml of fresh peripheral blood supplied the PBMCs. J gave up 3 bases and V 9 bases, and 10 bases lay outside the gene matches. This CDR3 contains 15 residues. Germline V gene lookup returns CDR1 ENHRY and CDR2 SYGVKD.

The source material was blood. This rearrangement joins TRBV10-3 to TRBJ1-1; TRBD1 matches at 10 bases. The clonotype originates from a woman in her 30s with Graves' ophthalmopathy. CDR3 in DNA: TGTGCCATTAGACCGACAGGGGGCAGGGACACTGAAGCTTTCTTT. Residues: CAIRPTGGRDTEAFF.